This entry features one TCR beta chain sequence. Its matching antigen is unknown. TCR beta CDR3 sequences were amplified from RNA transcripts. The TCR CDR3 was amplified in a first-round RT-PCR using the HTBI primer set. TCRdb reanalysed the multiplex PCR reads using MiXCR and keeps one entry per CDR3 protein. The sample includes approximately 400,000 distinct CDR3 sequences, about a fifth of them seen just once. The record originates from a study of T cells in Graves' hyperthyroidism and ophthalmopathy. Findings and limits, study-wide: Blood shared most expanded thyroid clonotypes above 0.001. In the analysis, a 13 V-J model separated ophthalmopathy from stable hyperthyroidism.

V lost 1 base and J lost 5; bases outside the gene matches: 11. CDR1 and CDR2 from the germline V gene are SGHAT and FQDESV (reference sequence). The CDR3 runs 18 residues. The chain employs TRBV11-1 and TRBJ1-5; 10 bases are a match to TRBD1. The sequence derives from a woman aged 18-29 years with Graves' hyperthyroidism. The sequencing sample was made of blood. DNA of the CDR3: TGTGCCAGCAGCTTAGGTTTTACCCCGGGACAGGGGTATCAGCCCCAGCATTTT. It specifies CASSLGFTPGQGYQPQHF. Filled out from reference TRBV11-1 and TRBJ1-5, the complete variable domain reads EAEVAQSPRYKITEKSQAVAFWCDPISGHATLYWYRQILGQGPELLVQFQDESVVDDSQLPKDRFSAERLKGVDSTLKIQPAELGDSAMYLCASSLGFTPGQGYQPQHFGDGTRLSIL.